Below, 13 T cell receptor beta chains from the same sample are listed, as sequenced in a study of cytomegalovirus exposure and HLA in healthy donors. TCRdb's table, derived via immunoSEQ multiplex PCR, lists solely in-frame clones and lacks some. The data show 50,000 to 65,000 clones, around 93% seen once. The source material was PBMCs. Receptors originate from a woman younger than 35 in good health and CMV-seropositive.

The chain uses TRBV6-1 and TRBJ2-3; 8 nucleotides align to TRBD2. V dropped 6 bases and J dropped 3; count of bases not matched to a gene: 5. Germline V gives CDR1 MNHNS, CDR2 SASEGT. This CDR3 comprises 14 residues. CDR3 region: CASRLSGTTDTQYF. CDR3 sequence (DNA): TGTGCCAGCAGACTTAGCGGGACTACAGATACGCAGTATTTT.

V usage is TRBV7-8 and J usage is TRBJ2-7; 7 nucleotides align to TRBD2. Per germline, CDR1 SGHVS and CDR2 FQNEAQ. Unmatched junction bases numbered 10, after V lost 1 base and J lost 4 bases. There are 16 residues in the CDR3. CDR3 region: CASSLVREVLRYEQYF. The CDR3 DNA reads TGTGCCAGCAGCTTAGTCCGGGAGGTTCTCCGTTACGAGCAGTACTTC.

This chain connects TRBV5-1 to TRBJ2-3, with 9 bases identical to TRBD2. This CDR3 contains 16 residues. Losses at the gene ends were 0 bases for V and 1 base for J; bases not matched to a gene: 3. Germline-derived CDR1 and CDR2 are SGHRS and YFSETQ. As DNA, the CDR3 is TGCGCCAGCAGCTTGGCCGGCGGGAGGGGCACAGATACGCAGTATTTT. Its translation is CASSLAGGRGTDTQYF. The full variable domain, rest sourced from reference TRBV5-1 and TRBJ2-3, is KAGVTQTPRYLIKTRGQQVTLSCSPISGHRSVSWYQQTPGQGLQFLFEYFSETQRNKGNFPGRFSGRQFSNSRSEMNVSTLELGDSALYLCASSLAGGRGTDTQYFGPGTRLTVL.

V is TRBV2 and J is TRBJ1-5; the D gene is possibly TRBD1 (6 bases). V lost 7 bases and J 9 bases, leaving 19 bases between the germline ends. CDR3 length: 14 residues. CDR1 and CDR2 (germline): SNHLY, FYNNEI. CDR3 residues: CASKPGHGGLPQHF. CDR3 DNA: TGTGCCAGCAAACCGGGACACGGGGGGTTGCCCCAGCATTTT.

The J gene is TRBJ2-5, the V gene TRBV7-7; D not resolved. Trimming took off 1 base at V and 3 bases at J, with 9 bases between the two ends. From germline, CDR1 is SSHAT and CDR2 FNYEAQ (reference sequence). This CDR3 region has 14 residues. CDR3 amino acids: CASSLVSSKETQYF. CDR3 nucleotide sequence: TGTGCCAGCAGCTTAGTATCTAGTAAAGAGACCCAGTACTTC.

The chain employs TRBV7-2 and TRBJ2-3; 9 nucleotides match TRBD1. The CDR3 is 14 amino acids. Germline V gene lookup returns CDR1 SGHTA and CDR2 FQGNSA. J was trimmed by 4 bases and V by 3 bases; bases with no gene match: 2. As DNA, the CDR3 is TGTGCCAGCAGCTTGGGGACAGGGTCAGATACGCAGTATTTT. Translating gives CASSLGTGSDTQYF.

This clone was picked up a small number of times. DNA for the CDR3: TGTGCCTGGAGTGCAACAGCCTACGAGCAGTACTTC. Its protein product is CAWSATAYEQYF. This rearrangement joins TRBV30 to TRBJ2-7, with no clear D. Between the trimmed V and J ends, which lost 1 base and 2 bases, there was a span of 6 bases. Germline CDR1 is GTSNPN and CDR2 is SVGIG (reference sequence). CDR3 length: 12 residues. Filled out from reference TRBV30 and TRBJ2-7, the complete variable domain reads SQTIHQWPATLVQPVGSPLSLECTVEGTSNPNLYWYRQAAGRGLQLLFYSVGIGQISSEVPQNLSASRPQDRQFILSSKKLLLSDSGFYLCAWSATAYEQYFGPGTRLTVT.

This chain uses TRBV28 with TRBJ2-7; 13 bases match TRBD2. This CDR3 region has 16 residues. Losses at the gene ends were 5 bases for V and 5 bases for J; bases not matched to a gene: 9. Germline V gene data show CDR1 as MDHEN and CDR2 as SYDVKM. The CDR3 loop reads CASSTLGLAGNDEQYF. Written as DNA, the CDR3 is TGTGCCAGCAGTACTTTGGGACTAGCGGGAAACGACGAGCAGTACTTC. The entire variable domain, with the rest obtained from reference TRBV28 and TRBJ2-7, is as follows: DVKVTQSSRYLVKRTGEKVFLECVQDMDHENMFWYRQDPGLGLRLIYFSYDVKMKEKGDIPEGYSVSREKKERFSLILESASTNQTSMYLCASSTLGLAGNDEQYFGPGTRLTVT.

A remark on this clone: This sample includes further DNA sequences coding for the same CDR3. This rearrangement joins TRBV9 to TRBJ2-2; no clear D. The V and J ends lost 4 bases and 1 base respectively, with 2 bases between them. CDR3 size: 12 residues. Per germline, CDR1 SGDLS and CDR2 YYNGEE. The CDR3 spells CASSLNTGELFF. In DNA, the CDR3 is TGTGCCAGCAGCCTGAACACCGGGGAGCTGTTTTTT.

The chain is built from TRBV27 and TRBJ2-7, with 8 bases that match TRBD2. The CDR3 loop spans 16 amino acids. CDR1 and CDR2 (germline): MNHEY, SMNVEV (reference sequence). J gave up 7 bases and V 0 bases, and 11 bases lay outside the gene matches. CDR3 sequence reads: CASSLSHSGNPREQYF. The CDR3 DNA reads TGTGCCAGCAGTTTATCGCATAGCGGGAATCCTAGAGAGCAGTACTTC.

The chain couples TRBV2 to TRBJ2-3, with D tentatively TRBD1 (6 bases). Germline V gives CDR1 SNHLY, CDR2 FYNNEI. The CDR3 has 15 amino acids. V lost 3 bases, J lost 2 bases, and 12 bases lay in between. CDR3 protein: CASSDPGAITDTQYF. The CDR3 DNA follows: TGTGCCAGCAGTGACCCAGGGGCCATCACAGATACGCAGTATTTT.

V usage is TRBV4-3 and J usage is TRBJ1-4, with TRBD1 as a possible D gene (5 bases). Germline CDR1 and CDR2: LGHNA and YSLEER. Trimming left V 0 bases short and J 5 bases short, with 10 bases between. The CDR3 loop spans 15 amino acids. The CDR3 here is CASSQDVPGNEKLFF. The CDR3 DNA follows: TGCGCCAGCAGCCAAGATGTCCCAGGGAATGAAAAACTGTTTTTT.

The chain has TRBV9 and TRBJ2-2, with 9 nucleotides matching TRBD2. CDR3 length: 18 residues. Trimming removed 7 bases from V and 7 bases from J; junction bases left unmatched: 20. Germline V gene sequence: CDR1 SGDLS, CDR2 YYNGEE. The CDR3 spells CASGENIAGVYGGGELFF. Here the CDR3 DNA reads TGTGCCAGCGGAGAGAATATAGCGGGAGTTTATGGGGGCGGGGAGCTGTTTTTT.